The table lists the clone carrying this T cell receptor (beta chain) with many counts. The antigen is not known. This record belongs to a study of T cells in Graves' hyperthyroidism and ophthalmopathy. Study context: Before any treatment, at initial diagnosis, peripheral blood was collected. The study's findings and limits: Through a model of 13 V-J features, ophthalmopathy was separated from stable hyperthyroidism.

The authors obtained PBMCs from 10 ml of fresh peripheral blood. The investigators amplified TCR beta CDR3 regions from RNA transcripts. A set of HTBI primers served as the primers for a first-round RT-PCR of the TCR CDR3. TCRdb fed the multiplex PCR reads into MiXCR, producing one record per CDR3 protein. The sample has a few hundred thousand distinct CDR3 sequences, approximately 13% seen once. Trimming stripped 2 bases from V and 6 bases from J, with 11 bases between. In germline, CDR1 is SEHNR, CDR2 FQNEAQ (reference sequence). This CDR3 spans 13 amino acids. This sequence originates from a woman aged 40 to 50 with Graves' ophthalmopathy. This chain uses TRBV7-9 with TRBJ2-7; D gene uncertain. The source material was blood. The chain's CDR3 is CASSLNRKSEQYF. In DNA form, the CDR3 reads TGTGCCAGCAGCTTAAACAGAAAAAGCGAGCAGTACTTC.